These 11 T cell receptor beta chains originate from one sample sequenced in a study of regulatory T cells in long-lasting Graves disease. Through Arm-PCR of CDR3 regions and iRepertoire HTBI primers, TCR beta libraries were built. MiXCR, applied by TCRdb to the multiplex PCR reads, yields one record per CDR3 protein. The sample shows over 500,000 distinct CDR3 sequences, under 20% of them seen only once. Noted time point: newly diagnosed GD, antithyroid drugs for less than 3 months. The TCR library was made from RNA that had been extracted from PBMCs in TRIzol. The sample was also linked to a second study, of T cells in Graves' hyperthyroidism and ophthalmopathy.

The sequences come from peripheral blood mononuclear cells (PBMCs), collected at new diagnosis, from a patient treated with antithyroid drugs. The receptors stem from a woman aged 25 to 45 with Graves disease.

The rearrangement joins TRBV7-3 to TRBJ2-1; 8 bases line up with TRBD2. Germline V gene lookup returns CDR1 SGHTA and CDR2 FQGTGA. This CDR3 has 16 residues. With 2 bases clipped from V and 5 bases from J, the junction kept 8 bases outside the gene matches. The CDR3 region is CASSLLTSVGDNEQFF. The CDR3 nucleotides read TGTGCCAGCAGCTTACTGACTAGCGTAGGGGACAATGAGCAGTTCTTC.

V usage is TRBV5-1 and J usage is TRBJ1-6; TRBD1 agrees at 9 bases. CDR3 length: 15 residues. The V and J ends lost 4 bases and 8 bases, in that order; junction bases with no gene match: 7. Per germline, CDR1 SGHRS and CDR2 YFSETQ. In nucleotides, the CDR3 is TGCGCCAGCAGCCCAGGGGACAGGGATGATTCACCCCTCCACTTT. Translating it yields CASSPGDRDDSPLHF.

This clonotype was detected only a few times. This chain joins TRBV6-2 or TRBV6-3 and TRBJ2-5; D might be TRBD2 (5 bases). Trimming took off 4 bases at V and 7 bases at J, with 22 bases between the two ends. CDR1 is MNHEY, CDR2 SVGEGT, per germline. The length of the CDR3 is 16 residues. The CDR3 nucleotides read TGTGCCAGCAGTTTTTTTCACATATTAGGAGAGGGGACCCAGTACTTC. Translated: CASSFFHILGEGTQYF.

The table lists this clonotype with a few counts. The J gene is TRBJ2-7, the V gene TRBV27; no definite D call. The germline V and J ends were trimmed by 2 bases and 3 bases, with 26 bases remaining between them. The CDR3 totals 19 residues. Germline CDR1 is MNHEY and CDR2 is SMNVEV (reference sequence). CDR3 in amino acids: CASSLKPLGHTGLGYEQYF. CDR3 DNA sequence: TGTGCCAGCAGTTTAAAGCCGCTCGGGCACACGGGCCTGGGCTACGAGCAGTACTTC.

The sample holds one count of this clonotype. The chain links TRBV19 to TRBJ2-2, with 10 bases lining up with TRBD1. Germline values: CDR1 LNHDA, CDR2 SQIVND (reference sequence). The V segment lost 6 bases and the J segment 8 bases; nucleotides outside the gene matches: 9. This CDR3 is 15 amino acids long. The CDR3 protein is CASRSPGQGSGELFF. For the CDR3, the DNA is TGTGCCAGTAGGTCCCCGGGACAGGGGTCTGGGGAGCTGTTTTTT.

This clonotype was recorded a few times. V gene TRBV6-1 combines with J gene TRBJ1-5, with 8 bases fitting TRBD1. Germline-derived CDR1 and CDR2 are MNHNS and SASEGT. The CDR3 runs 13 residues. The trim removed 7 bases at V and 6 bases at J, leaving 5 bases unmatched. CDR3 nucleotide sequence: TGTGCCAGCACAGGGGGCGGCGGTCAGCCCCAGCATTTT. Its translation: CASTGGGGQPQHF.

The rearrangement uses TRBV9 and TRBJ1-6; 8 bases match TRBD1. The CDR3 runs to 14 residues. With V trimmed by 4 bases and J by 14 bases, 11 bases remained unmatched. Germline CDR1 and CDR2: SGDLS and YYNGEE. DNA of the CDR3: TGTGCCAGCAGCTCTGGGACAGGAGGCCAGGCCCTCCACTTT. Translation gives CASSSGTGGQALHF.

The chain joins TRBV3-1 to TRBJ1-2; D perhaps matches TRBD1 (5 bases). This CDR3 region has 13 residues. The V end lost 10 bases, the J end lost 5 bases, and 17 bases lay between the germline ends. CDR1 and CDR2 from the germline V gene are LGHDT and YNNKEL (reference sequence). Here the CDR3 DNA reads TGTGCCACTTTAGGGACCTACCCATATGGCTACACCTTC. Its protein is CATLGTYPYGYTF.

This CDR3 reads CASSYRASGIYEQYF. The CDR3 DNA reads TGTGCCAGCAGTTACAGGGCTAGCGGGATCTACGAGCAGTACTTC. The chain uses TRBV6-5 and TRBJ2-7; 9 nucleotides match TRBD2. Germline values: CDR1 MNHEY, CDR2 SVGAGI. This CDR3 is 15 amino acids long. With 2 bases clipped from V and 3 bases from J, the junction kept 5 bases outside the gene matches.

This clonotype was detected only a few times. The CDR3 bases are TGTGCCAGTAGTATTTTGGGGATGAATCAGCCCCAGCATTTT. It translates to CASSILGMNQPQHF. The J gene is TRBJ1-5, the V gene TRBV19, with D hard to call. V shed 3 bases and J shed 4 bases, with 10 bases lying between them. Per germline, CDR1 LNHDA and CDR2 SQIVND (reference sequence). The CDR3 is 14 amino acids.

This clonotype was recorded many times. The chain combines TRBV2 with TRBJ1-2; no firm D call. Trimming removed 4 bases from V and 6 bases from J, with 9 bases in between. The germline gives CDR1 SNHLY, CDR2 FYNNEI. The CDR3 loop spans 12 amino acids. The CDR3 DNA reads as TGTGCCAGCAGTGTAATCGAGAATGGCTACACCTTC. Its translation: CASSVIENGYTF.